This T cell receptor (beta chain) was captured by sequencing in a study of blood T cell repertoires in COVID-19. TCRdb's copy holds only in-frame clones and misses some; the assay was immunoSEQ multiplex PCR. The repertoire holds nearly 200,000 clones, with about 86% as singletons. The germline V gene encodes CDR1 GTSNPN and CDR2 SVGIG (reference sequence). Trimming pared 0 bases from V and 0 bases from J, leaving 21 bases between. This CDR3 contains 19 residues. The TCR originated in a man aged 35 to 55 who had recovered from COVID-19. The rearrangement links TRBV30 to TRBJ1-3; no reliable D call. Sequencing was carried out using PBMCs or T cells enriched from blood (not recorded which). CDR3 in amino acids: CAWSVGRIPFDFSGNTIYF. As DNA, the CDR3 is TGTGCCTGGAGTGTAGGGAGGATTCCCTTTGACTTCTCTGGAAACACCATATATTTT.